The following is a T cell receptor beta chain sequence with its context. As yet, its antigen is unknown. This sample is drawn from a study of T cell responses to AZD1222 COVID-19 vaccine. Study-level points and caveats: There were mostly white British donors and more females than males, and clonal diversity was possibly underestimated.

The V gene end was trimmed by 4 bases and the J gene end by 3 bases; junction bases not matched to a gene: 7. The germline V gene has CDR1 KGHDR and CDR2 SFDVKD. This CDR3 has 16 amino acids. The table came from immunoSEQ multiplex PCR; TCRdb's copy has only in-frame clones and leaves some out. The repertoire holds about 89,000 clones, with 86% as singletons. V is TRBV24-1 and J is TRBJ1-3; 8 bases line up with TRBD1. This sample comprised peripheral blood, obtained 28 days after the second AZD1222 dose. This TCR was sampled from an adult who received the AZD1222 COVID-19 vaccine. CDR3 region: CATSDGDRGNGNTIYF. DNA for the CDR3: TGTGCCACCAGTGACGGCGACAGGGGTAATGGAAACACCATATATTTT.